These 23 T cell receptor beta chains were sequenced from one sample in a study of early T cells in non-severe SARS-CoV-2 infection (dated by TCRdb to about 2021). Library generation was performed with 5' RACE. Sequencing took place on a NextSeq 500. TCRdb reworked the public reads: Q25 trimming with fastp, MiXCR clone assembly, productive beta chains retained. For every CDR3 protein sequence, its rows merge into one entry that carries the most common genes and DNA. The sample records 70,000 to 95,000 distinct CDR3 sequences, 14% of which are singletons. The ten largest account for approximately 11% of the sample. The sequenced sample was whole blood. These TCRs come from an adult who was a healthcare worker with PCR-confirmed SARS-CoV-2 infection or an uninfected control (not recorded which).

V gene TRBV9 combines with J gene TRBJ2-5; unclear D gene. CDR3 size: 13 residues. Trimming shortened V by 0 bases and J by 4 bases, and 7 bases separated the two germline ends. Germline V gene lookup returns CDR1 SGDLS and CDR2 YYNGEE. This chain's CDR3 is CASSVATLETQYF. Here the CDR3 DNA reads TGTGCCAGCAGCGTAGCTACCTTAGAGACCCAGTACTTC. Combining the CDR3 with reference TRBV9 and TRBJ2-5 gives the whole variable domain DSGVTQTPKHLITATGQRVTLRCSPRSGDLSVYWYQQSLDQGLQFLIQYYNGEERAKGNILERFSAQQFPDLHSELNLSSLELGDSALYFCASSVATLETQYFGPGTRLLVL.

The chain links TRBV12-3 or TRBV12-4 to TRBJ1-6; D gene ambiguous. With 6 bases removed from V and 4 bases from J, the gap between germline ends came to 10 bases. The CDR3 covers 14 residues. CDR3 sequence (DNA): TGTGCCAGCAGCCCCACACCGTATAATTCACCCCTCCACTTT. This codes for CASSPTPYNSPLHF.

This clonotype was seen only a few times. The rearrangement joins TRBV19 to TRBJ1-5; D is uncertain. Trimming stripped 3 bases from V and 3 bases from J, with 9 bases between. The CDR3 has 14 amino acids. Per the germline V gene, CDR1 is LNHDA and CDR2 is SQIVND (reference sequence). CDR3: CASSMTGYNQPQHF. In DNA form, the CDR3 reads TGTGCCAGTAGTATGACGGGGTACAATCAGCCCCAGCATTTT.

J is TRBJ2-2 and V is TRBV20-1, with a weak D call TRBD2 (5 bases). Per the germline V gene, CDR1 is DFQATT and CDR2 is SNEGSKA (reference sequence). This CDR3 comprises 14 residues. Deletions cut 7 bases from V and 4 bases from J, with 16 bases between. The CDR3 sequence is CSGTTIRGTGELFF. CDR3 sequence (DNA): TGCAGTGGCACTACCATCCGGGGCACCGGGGAGCTGTTTTTT.

The chain has TRBV12-3 or TRBV12-4 and TRBJ1-3; D is perhaps TRBD1 (6 bases). CDR3 length: 15 residues. V lost 3 bases, J lost 4 bases, and 13 bases lay in between. CDR3 sequence (DNA): TGTGCCAGCAGTTTTTTGGGGGCGCAAGGAAACACCATATATTTT. This gives the protein CASSFLGAQGNTIYF.

This clonotype was seen repeatedly, ten times or more. The rearrangement links TRBV30 to TRBJ2-3; no firm D call. From germline, CDR1 is GTSNPN and CDR2 SVGIG (reference sequence). The CDR3 spans 13 residues. Deletions cut 5 bases from V and 0 bases from J, with 9 bases between. CDR3 nucleotide sequence: TGTGCCTGGCGCACGCGCAGCACAGATACGCAGTATTTT. This codes for CAWRTRSTDTQYF.

The CDR3 coding sequence is TGTGCCAGCAGCTTTCAACGGGACCCGGTTGAGCAGTTCTTC. Its protein product is CASSFQRDPVEQFF. V usage is TRBV7-2 and J usage is TRBJ2-1, with D possibly being TRBD1 or TRBD2 (5 bases each). The CDR3 has 14 residues. The ends were cut back, 3 bases at V and 9 bases at J, with 15 bases in the middle. CDR1 and CDR2 from the germline V gene are SGHTA and FQGNSA.

This clonotype was observed a few times. This sequence joins TRBV21-1 and TRBJ2-7; the D call TRBD2 from the table was never checked on the DNA. TRBV21-1 is a known pseudogene. CDR3 size: 18 residues. The CDR3 DNA sequence: TGTGCCAGCAGCAAAGGAGGGGATAGCGGGGGGACCTCCTACGAGCAGTACTTC. This translates into CASSKGGDSGGTSYEQYF.

This sequence joins TRBV7-8 and TRBJ2-5; D is perhaps TRBD1 or TRBD2 (5 bases each). The V and J ends lost 5 bases and 13 bases respectively, with 23 bases between them. CDR1 and CDR2 from the germline V gene are SGHVS and FQNEAQ. The CDR3 has 14 amino acids. The CDR3 protein is CASSAWRAGASMYF. CDR3 bases: TGTGCCAGCAGCGCATGGAGAGCCGGGGCCTCAATGTACTTC.

There are a few counts of this clonotype. The chain combines TRBV6-2 or TRBV6-3 with TRBJ2-2; perhaps TRBD1 as D (8 bases). In germline, CDR1 is MNHEY, CDR2 SVGEGT. With 5 bases removed from V and 0 bases from J, the gap between germline ends came to 16 bases. This CDR3 has 17 amino acids. CDR3 bases: TGTGCCAGCAGTCCGCGGGGGACAGGCACGAACACCGGGGAGCTGTTTTTT. Its translation: CASSPRGTGTNTGELFF.

CDR3 protein: CASSLARTANTGELFF. The CDR3 coding sequence is TGCGCCAGCAGCTTGGCCCGGACAGCGAACACCGGGGAGCTGTTTTTT. V is TRBV5-1 and J is TRBJ2-2, with D perhaps matching TRBD1 (6 bases). CDR3 length equals 16 residues. Trimming removed 0 bases from V and 0 bases from J, with 9 bases in between. Germline CDR1 and CDR2: SGHRS and YFSETQ.

This clonotype appeared a few times. The chain recombines TRBV4-3 with TRBJ1-1; D might be TRBD1 (5 bases). The CDR3 sequence is 14 residues long. Trimming removed 0 bases from V and 2 bases from J, with 7 bases in between. Per the germline V gene, CDR1 is LGHNA and CDR2 is YSLEER. This chain's CDR3 is CASSQDGANTEAFF. Written as DNA, the CDR3 is TGCGCCAGCAGCCAAGACGGGGCTAACACTGAAGCTTTCTTT.

The genes are TRBV10-3 and TRBJ1-1; TRBD1 agrees at 7 bases. The length of the CDR3 is 15 residues. Germline loops: CDR1 ENHRY, CDR2 SYGVKD. Trimming removed 6 bases from V and 3 bases from J; junction bases left unmatched: 10. In DNA form, the CDR3 reads TGTGCCATCAGACAATCTGACAGGGTGTACACTGAAGCTTTCTTT. It is translated as CAIRQSDRVYTEAFF.

The chain combines TRBV3-1 with TRBJ2-5; D unclear. The V gene lost 5 bases and the J gene lost 3 bases, with 16 bases spanning the gap. Germline loops: CDR1 LGHDT, CDR2 YNNKEL (reference sequence). There are 15 residues in the CDR3. The chain's CDR3 is CASSKRTPGEETQYF. CDR3 sequence (DNA): TGTGCCAGCAGCAAACGGACCCCCGGAGAAGAGACCCAGTACTTC.

The chain joins TRBV4-3 to TRBJ1-2, with 9 bases fitting TRBD1. This CDR3 comprises 13 residues. The ends lost 2 bases at V and 7 bases at J; junction bases unmatched: 2. CDR1 and CDR2 from the germline V gene are LGHNA and YSLEER. The CDR3 sequence is CASSQWTGVGYTF. CDR3 sequence (DNA): TGCGCCAGCAGCCAATGGACAGGGGTTGGCTACACCTTC.

This clonotype was found a few times. This sequence joins TRBV28 and TRBJ1-2; 10 bases are shared with TRBD1. The V and J ends lost 4 bases and 6 bases, in that order; junction bases with no gene match: 5. CDR1 MDHEN and CDR2 SYDVKM come from the germline V gene. The CDR3 runs to 14 residues. The CDR3 sequence is CASSSGQGIHGYTF. In DNA, the CDR3 is TGTGCCAGCAGTTCGGGACAGGGGATTCATGGCTACACCTTC.

This clonotype was counted a few times. The CDR3 nucleotides read TGTGCCAGCAGTTTGGGACAGGGTTGGTCGGCTTCACCCCTCCACTTT. It encodes CASSLGQGWSASPLHF. V and J are TRBV27 and TRBJ1-6; TRBD1 aligns across 9 bases. This CDR3 is 16 amino acids long. Germline CDR1 and CDR2: MNHEY and SMNVEV (reference sequence). V lost 3 bases, J lost 9 bases, and 9 bases stayed unmatched.

V and J are TRBV6-1 and TRBJ2-1, with 8 nucleotides matching TRBD2. Germline values: CDR1 MNHNS, CDR2 SASEGT. CDR3 length: 12 residues. V lost 6 bases, J lost 10 bases, and 5 bases stayed unmatched. The CDR3 here is CASRTSSGEQFF. In DNA, the CDR3 is TGTGCCAGCAGAACCTCTAGCGGGGAGCAGTTCTTC.

V and J are TRBV18 and TRBJ1-5; tentative D call: TRBD1 (5 bases). V was clipped by 2 bases and J by 5 bases, with 7 bases between them. Germline V gene lookup returns CDR1 KGHSH and CDR2 LQKENI. The CDR3 contains 13 residues. CDR3 protein: CASSPRGDQPQHF. In DNA form, the CDR3 reads TGTGCCAGCTCACCAAGGGGAGATCAGCCCCAGCATTTT.

This clonotype appeared a few times. This chain joins TRBV5-6 and TRBJ2-7; possibly TRBD1 or TRBD2 for D (6 bases each). Trimming shortened V by 4 bases and J by 7 bases, and 18 bases separated the two germline ends. CDR1 SGHDT and CDR2 YYEEEE come from the germline V gene. This CDR3 has 14 residues. The CDR3 reads CASSRNGGVQEQYF. The CDR3 coding sequence is TGTGCCAGCAGCCGGAACGGGGGCGTTCAGGAGCAGTACTTC.

The rearrangement joins TRBV30 to TRBJ2-7; D perhaps matches TRBD1 (6 bases). CDR3 size: 14 residues. The V and J ends lost 5 bases and 4 bases respectively, with 18 bases between them. In germline, CDR1 is GTSNPN, CDR2 SVGIG (reference sequence). The CDR3: CAWGAPDRQYEQYF. In nucleotides, the CDR3 is TGTGCCTGGGGTGCCCCGGACAGACAATACGAGCAGTACTTC.

This clonotype was recorded a few times. The rearrangement links TRBV10-3 to TRBJ2-7; maybe TRBD1 (6 bases). V lost 6 bases, J lost 6 bases, and 12 bases lay in between. This CDR3 region has 12 residues. Germline V gene sequence: CDR1 ENHRY, CDR2 SYGVKD. CDR3 nucleotide sequence: TGTGCCATCAGCTACAGGGATATCGAGCAGTACTTC. Its translation: CAISYRDIEQYF.

This chain links TRBV6-1 with TRBJ2-7, with D possibly matching TRBD1 (5 bases). The germline V gene encodes CDR1 MNHNS and CDR2 SASEGT. Trimming took off 7 bases at V and 0 bases at J, with 7 bases between the two ends. The CDR3 contains 12 residues. Written as DNA, the CDR3 is TGTGCCAGCAACAGGCTCTCCTACGAGCAGTACTTC. This sequence encodes CASNRLSYEQYF.